This TCR beta chain was recovered during a study of beta chain features in type 1 diabetes. Study-wide results and caveats: Type 1 diabetes patients showed a moderate but significant shortening of TCRB CDR3s in all four CD4+ subsets. For TCRB rearrangement, an influence of HLA type remained unresolved here.

Germline values: CDR1 SNHLY, CDR2 FYNNEI. The V gene end was trimmed by 2 bases and the J gene end by 4 bases; junction bases not matched to a gene: 4. This CDR3 region has 15 residues. This clone was detected a few times. Its target is unknown. All of the isolated RNA was reverse transcribed, so expressed TCRB transcripts were sequenced. Assay: immunoSEQ multiplex PCR; the TCRdb copy retains only in-frame clones and omits some. The sample carries about 900,000 clones, about 17% recorded once. The material sequenced was naive CD4+ T cells from blood. The sequence derives from a woman under 30 in good health. The chain joins TRBV2 to TRBJ2-3; 9 bases are shared with TRBD2. The CDR3 region has the DNA TGTGCCAGCAGTGAAAAGCGGGAGGTGTCAGATACGCAGTATTTT. This encodes CASSEKREVSDTQYF. Combining the CDR3 with reference TRBV2 and TRBJ2-3 gives the whole variable domain EPEVTQTPSHQVTQMGQEVILRCVPISNHLYFYWYRQILGQKVEFLVSFYNNEISEKSEIFDDQFSVERPDGSNFTLKIRSTKLEDSAMYFCASSEKREVSDTQYFGPGTRLTVL.